Presented here are 2 T cell receptor beta chains from one specimen sequenced in a study of low-dose radiotherapy and immunotherapy resistance in tumors. Alpha- and beta-chain coverage of first-strand cDNA came from TRAV- and TRBV-specific primers. With a V-primer adapter and a constant-region primer, TCRs were amplified for approximately 19 PCR cycles. TCRdb processed the reads anew with MiXCR; each CDR3 protein has one entry. The sample lists under 90,000 distinct CDR3 sequences, 15% to 20% occurring once. Time point defined: before trial treatment. Sequencing was performed on PBMCs, taken before treatment. These receptor sequences come from a male donor with prostate cancer.

This clonotype was counted ten times or more. This chain joins TRBV6-2 or TRBV6-3 and TRBJ2-7; 10 bases map to TRBD1. CDR3 length equals 13 residues. Germline loops: CDR1 MNHEY, CDR2 SVGEGT. The trim removed 2 bases at V and 6 bases at J, leaving 1 base unmatched. The CDR3 DNA reads TGTGCCAGCAGTTACCGGACAGGGGGCGAGCAGTACTTC. This encodes CASSYRTGGEQYF.

This clonotype appeared many times. This rearrangement joins TRBV20-1 to TRBJ2-2, with D perhaps matching TRBD2 (7 bases). The germline CDR1 and CDR2 sequences are DFQATT and SNEGSKA (reference sequence). Deletions cut 1 base from V and 1 base from J, with 10 bases between. This CDR3 spans 15 amino acids. The CDR3 reads CSARAGGQNTGELFF. Here the CDR3 DNA reads TGCAGTGCTAGAGCGGGGGGCCAGAACACCGGGGAGCTGTTTTTT.